The 28 T cell receptor beta chains below were found in one sample sequenced in a study of T cells in Graves' hyperthyroidism and ophthalmopathy. The CDR3 regions of TCR beta were amplified from RNA transcripts. HTBI primers drove first-round RT-PCR of the TCR CDR3. MiXCR was run by TCRdb on the multiplex PCR reads, yielding one entry per CDR3 protein. The profile covers about 340,000 distinct CDR3 sequences, with around 23% appearing a single time and about 50% taken by the ten largest. The sequencing sample was made of blood. These receptors came from a woman between 50 and 59 years old with Graves' hyperthyroidism.

The gene calls are TRBV5-1 and TRBJ2-2; 8 bases match TRBD1. This CDR3 region has 20 residues. V lost 3 bases and J lost 7; bases outside the gene matches: 23. The germline V gene encodes CDR1 SGHRS and CDR2 YFSETQ. The CDR3 region has the DNA TGCGCCAGCAGCTCGCCGGGTCCCGGCAGGGGGCTAACCATTTTCGGGGAGCTGTTTTTT. It yields the protein CASSSPGPGRGLTIFGELFF.

This clonotype came up many times. The V and J genes are TRBV20-1 and TRBJ2-3, with a tentative D call TRBD2 (5 bases). V lost 4 bases and J 4 bases, leaving 12 bases between the germline ends. The CDR3 runs 13 residues. Germline V gives CDR1 DFQATT, CDR2 SNEGSKA (reference sequence). In nucleotides, the CDR3 is TGCAGTGCTACGTCCCCAGCGGCAGATACGCAGTATTTT. Its translation: CSATSPAADTQYF.

This clonotype was detected ten times or more. The V call is TRBV12-3 or TRBV12-4, the J call TRBJ1-5, with D uncertain. Trimming left V 6 bases short and J 3 bases short, with 12 bases between. The CDR3 loop spans 14 amino acids. The CDR3 reads CASSSWIVNQPQHF. The CDR3, as DNA: TGTGCCAGCAGCTCTTGGATCGTCAATCAGCCCCAGCATTTT.

This clonotype was picked up a small number of times. The genes are TRBV29-1 and TRBJ2-2; 8 bases are shared with TRBD1. CDR1 and CDR2 from the germline V gene are SQVTM and ANQGSEA. J gave up 3 bases and V 1 base, and 4 bases lay outside the gene matches. The CDR3 contains 15 residues. The CDR3 is CSVEGQGPDTGELFF. CDR3 DNA: TGCAGCGTTGAAGGACAGGGGCCCGACACCGGGGAGCTGTTTTTT.

The chain is built from TRBV19 and TRBJ1-2; 8 nucleotides align to TRBD1. The germline V gene encodes CDR1 LNHDA and CDR2 SQIVND (reference sequence). Germline trimming cut 7 bases from V and 1 base from J; bases unmatched to any gene: 5. The CDR3 spans 14 residues. Here the CDR3 DNA reads TGTGCCAGTAATACAGGGGGTGGTAACTATGGCTACACCTTC. This sequence encodes CASNTGGGNYGYTF.

The rearrangement uses TRBV5-1 and TRBJ1-2; D is perhaps TRBD1 (6 bases). The length of the CDR3 is 15 residues. V was pared by 0 bases and J by 2 bases, with 11 bases between. Germline-derived CDR1 and CDR2 are SGHRS and YFSETQ. CDR3 region: CASSLGSQGNYGYTF. The CDR3 DNA reads TGCGCCAGCAGCTTGGGGTCTCAGGGGAACTATGGCTACACCTTC.

CDR3 bases: TGCAGTGCTAGAAGCGGGAGGAGGACCGGGGAGCTGTTTTTT. Translation: CSARSGRRTGELFF. V and J are TRBV20-1 and TRBJ2-2; 9 bases line up with TRBD2. The CDR3 contains 14 residues. After removal of 2 bases from V and 5 bases from J, the junction contained 3 bases not matched to a gene. The germline gives CDR1 DFQATT, CDR2 SNEGSKA (reference sequence).

V and J are TRBV2 and TRBJ1-1; D gene ambiguous. The CDR3 consists of 13 residues. Germline V gene data show CDR1 as SNHLY and CDR2 as FYNNEI. Trimming pared 6 bases from V and 0 bases from J, leaving 8 bases between. CDR3 in DNA: TGTGCCAGCAGGCAACTAATGAACACTGAAGCTTTCTTT. This translates into CASRQLMNTEAFF.

This clonotype was observed many times. The V gene is TRBV12-3 or TRBV12-4, the J gene TRBJ1-5; unclear D gene. Trimming left V 4 bases short and J 4 bases short, with 14 bases between. The CDR3 spans 15 residues. CDR3 region: CASSSKKEGNQPQHF. In DNA form, the CDR3 reads TGTGCCAGCAGTTCCAAGAAGGAAGGGAATCAGCCCCAGCATTTT.

This clonotype has only a few counts. The CDR3 does not close with the conserved phenylalanine or tryptophan, likely indicating a read error. The V gene is TRBV30, the J gene TRBJ2-5; D might be TRBD1 or TRBD2, each matching 6 bases. The CDR3 covers 14 residues. Trimming removed 2 bases at V and 1 base at J, with 11 bases between. Germline lookup yields CDR1 GTSNPN and CDR2 SVGIG (reference sequence). CDR3 DNA sequence: TGTGCCTGGAGTTCGGGGGCTCCCCAAGAGACCCAGTACCTC. Protein product: CAWSSGAPQETQYL.

This clonotype was observed many times. The CDR3 nucleotides read TGTGCCAGCAGACCGGAGAGTAGCAATCAGCCCCAGCATTTT. The encoded protein is CASRPESSNQPQHF. The chain employs TRBV2 and TRBJ1-5; unclear D gene. CDR1 and CDR2 from the germline V gene are SNHLY and FYNNEI. This CDR3 spans 14 amino acids. The V end lost 6 bases, the J end lost 0 bases, and 9 bases lay between the germline ends.

Many counts were recorded for this clonotype. This rearrangement joins TRBV11-2 to TRBJ2-7; 9 nucleotides agree with TRBD1. CDR3 length: 15 amino acids. CDR1 is SGHAT, CDR2 FQNNGV, per germline. The junction had 14 bases not matched to a gene; V was cut back by 5 bases and J by 9 bases. The CDR3 sequence is CASSRSGTGPLGQYF. The CDR3 bases are TGTGCCAGCAGCCGGTCGGGGACAGGGCCTCTCGGGCAGTACTTC.

This clonotype has a count of ten or more. The V and J genes are TRBV11-3 and TRBJ2-3; 10 bases are shared with TRBD2. In germline, CDR1 is SGHNT, CDR2 YENEEA. The CDR3 length is 16 residues. Trimming cost V 5 bases and J 5 bases; bases outside gene matches: 10. CDR3 DNA sequence: TGTGCCAGCAGCCGAGTGCTAGCGGGAGACGGAGATACGCAGTATTTT. The encoded protein is CASSRVLAGDGDTQYF.

The gene calls are TRBV7-2 and TRBJ2-3, with 10 bases matching TRBD2. J lost 6 bases, V lost 2 bases, and 5 bases had no gene match. This CDR3 contains 15 residues. Germline-derived CDR1 and CDR2 are SGHTA and FQGNSA. CDR3 sequence (DNA): TGTGCCAGCAGCTTACCTACTAGCGGGACCGATACGCAGTATTTT. It translates to CASSLPTSGTDTQYF.

This clonotype was observed at least ten times. The chain combines TRBV20-1 with TRBJ2-7; possibly TRBD1 for D (6 bases). Trimming removed 6 bases at V and 6 bases at J, with 18 bases between. This CDR3 has 13 amino acids. The germline V gene has CDR1 DFQATT and CDR2 SNEGSKA (reference sequence). CDR3: CSAPTGSRSEQYF. CDR3 nucleotide sequence: TGCAGTGCCCCTACAGGGTCCCGCTCCGAGCAGTACTTC.

This clonotype occurred many times. This chain links TRBV20-1 with TRBJ2-4; 8 nucleotides align to TRBD1. J was trimmed by 6 bases and V by 0 bases; bases with no gene match: 16. CDR3 length: 18 residues. Germline V gene lookup returns CDR1 DFQATT and CDR2 SNEGSKA (reference sequence). CDR3 DNA sequence: TGCAGTGCTAGAGATAGAGCAGGGGGCGGTTGGGCACTAAACATTCAGTACTTC. This encodes CSARDRAGGGWALNIQYF.

This clonotype was seen at least ten times. This sequence joins TRBV6-5 and TRBJ1-1; D possibly corresponds to TRBD1 (5 bases). Between the trimmed V and J ends, which lost 0 bases and 7 bases, there was a span of 6 bases. In germline, CDR1 is MNHEY, CDR2 SVGAGI. The length of the CDR3 is 12 residues. CDR3 DNA sequence: TGTGCCAGCAGTTACTCGAGGGGTGAAGCTTTCTTT. It yields the protein CASSYSRGEAFF.

Ten or more counts support this clonotype. The chain links TRBV24-1 to TRBJ2-7; D is possibly TRBD1 or TRBD2 (5 bases each). With 2 bases removed from V and 0 bases from J, the gap between germline ends came to 13 bases. Germline V gene data show CDR1 as KGHDR and CDR2 as SFDVKD. The CDR3 runs to 16 residues. The CDR3: CATSDSGTSASYEQYF. CDR3 coding DNA: TGTGCCACCAGTGATTCCGGGACGTCAGCCTCCTACGAGCAGTACTTC.

This clonotype was observed many times. J is TRBJ1-5 and V is TRBV6-1; D not resolved. This CDR3 region has 14 residues. Germline V lookup: CDR1 MNHNS, CDR2 SASEGT. V was trimmed by 4 bases and J by 0 bases, leaving 7 bases between them. The CDR3 loop is CASSAGNSNQPQHF. CDR3 in DNA: TGTGCCAGCAGTGCGGGGAATAGCAATCAGCCCCAGCATTTT.

This clonotype was observed many times. This rearrangement joins TRBV11-3 to TRBJ1-1, with D possibly matching TRBD1 (6 bases). Trimming stripped 4 bases from V and 0 bases from J, with 12 bases between. The germline V gene encodes CDR1 SGHNT and CDR2 YENEEA. The CDR3 runs 15 residues. The CDR3 reads CASSSQGEMNTEAFF. In nucleotides, the CDR3 is TGTGCCAGCAGCTCACAGGGAGAGATGAACACTGAAGCTTTCTTT.

This clonotype was found many times. The gene calls are TRBV10-3 and TRBJ2-2, with 7 bases that match TRBD2. The CDR3 contains 16 residues. Germline V gene sequence: CDR1 ENHRY, CDR2 SYGVKD. The trim removed 4 bases at V and 4 bases at J, leaving 9 bases unmatched. In nucleotides, the CDR3 is TGTGCCATCAGTGCTAGCGGTGGCTTGGGCACCGGGGAGCTGTTTTTT. Amino acid sequence: CAISASGGLGTGELFF.

The chain is built from TRBV20-1 and TRBJ2-1; 9 bases map to TRBD1. Germline V gene data show CDR1 as DFQATT and CDR2 as SNEGSKA (reference sequence). This CDR3 has 18 amino acids. As DNA, the CDR3 is TGCAGCCTTAAACCGGGACAGGGTTGGGGACCAGCCTACAATGAGCAGTTCTTC. Its protein product is CSLKPGQGWGPAYNEQFF.

This chain joins TRBV7-3 and TRBJ2-1; tentative D call: TRBD2 (5 bases). Trimming removed 4 bases from V and 3 bases from J, with 7 bases in between. The germline gives CDR1 SGHTA, CDR2 FQGTGA. The CDR3 covers 13 residues. The CDR3 coding sequence is TGTGCCAGCAGCTCCGAGGGCTACAATGAGCAGTTCTTC. It encodes CASSSEGYNEQFF.

The V gene is TRBV29-1, the J gene TRBJ2-7; 7 bases are a match to TRBD1. V gave up 7 bases and J gave up 2 bases; unmatched junction bases: 8. The germline V gene encodes CDR1 SQVTM and CDR2 ANQGSEA. CDR3 length equals 13 residues. CDR3 nucleotides: TGCAGCGCGGAGACAGGGTTTGCCTACGAGCAGTACTTC. Protein sequence: CSAETGFAYEQYF.

This clonotype was seen ten or more times. The genes are TRBV20-1 and TRBJ2-1; D not resolved. CDR3 length equals 13 residues. Trimming cost V 6 bases and J 4 bases, with 13 bases left between them. Germline-derived CDR1 and CDR2 are DFQATT and SNEGSKA (reference sequence). In DNA form, the CDR3 reads TGCAGTGCAGCGACGGACGGTTACAATGAGCAGTTCTTC. It is translated as CSAATDGYNEQFF.

This clonotype was found a few times. The chain joins TRBV19 to TRBJ2-6; 7 positions agree with TRBD2. The CDR3 runs 15 residues. From germline, CDR1 is LNHDA and CDR2 SQIVND (reference sequence). V lost 6 bases, J lost 1 base, and 3 bases stayed unmatched. CDR3 sequence: CASRGEGSGANVLTF. In DNA, the CDR3 is TGTGCCAGTAGAGGGGAGGGATCTGGGGCCAACGTCCTGACTTTC.

The V call is TRBV19, the J call TRBJ2-5; D is perhaps TRBD1 (6 bases). Germline V gene lookup returns CDR1 LNHDA and CDR2 SQIVND (reference sequence). V gave up 3 bases and J gave up 2 bases, with 7 bases separating them. This CDR3 spans 13 amino acids. The CDR3 DNA is TGTGCCAGTAGTATCACAGGGCAAGAGACCCAGTACTTC. Its translation: CASSITGQETQYF.

Ten or more counts support this clonotype. The chain couples TRBV6-1 to TRBJ2-5, with D possibly being TRBD2 (7 bases). Germline V gene lookup returns CDR1 MNHNS and CDR2 SASEGT. This CDR3 is built from 16 residues. Trimming stripped 5 bases from V and 2 bases from J, with 18 bases between. The CDR3 is CASSTQQGGLQETQYF. DNA of the CDR3: TGTGCCAGCAGTACACAACAGGGAGGGTTACAAGAGACCCAGTACTTC.